The T cell receptor beta chain under discussion was sequenced for a study of cytomegalovirus exposure and HLA in healthy donors. For the study at large: Genotyping of roughly 400 donors showed that approximately 83% belonged to the Caucasian-associated ancestry cluster.

Overall study results and limits: A missense DCLRE1C variant was associated with V- and J-gene trimming of TCR beta chains in a later analysis, and an independent cohort replicated the association. Immune exposure information available was restricted to CMV serostatus.

CDR3 length: 14 residues. The germline V and J ends were trimmed by 8 bases and 2 bases, with 16 bases remaining between them. The germline V gene encodes CDR1 LNHDA and CDR2 SQIVND (reference sequence). These donors, healthy bone marrow donors, were studied. With respect to this clone: Its cognate antigen is unknown.

The PCR ran on 60 Vbeta and 13 Jbeta primers. Data came from immunoSEQ multiplex PCR; TCRdb stores just in-frame clones and leaves some out. This sample yields around 40,000 clones, of which approximately 90% are seen a single time; around 8% belongs to the top ten. What was sequenced was PBMCs. This rearrangement joins TRBV19 to TRBJ2-7; D perhaps matches TRBD1 (6 bases). The receptor comes from a woman between 40 and 55 years old in good health and CMV-seropositive. CDR3: CASATGNPPYEQYF. The CDR3, as DNA: TGTGCCAGTGCAACAGGGAACCCTCCCTACGAGCAGTACTTC.